This TCR beta chain was retrieved from a study of T-cell memory formation after mild COVID-19. Overall study results and limits: From day 15 to 85, contracting clones were balanced between CD4 and CD8, whereas later expanders leaned toward CD4+.

The CDR3 consists of 14 residues. The V and J ends lost 6 bases and 4 bases respectively, with 13 bases between them. CDR1 is MNHNY, CDR2 SVGAGI, per germline (reference sequence). This clonotype was observed a few times. Its specificity is not known. TCRdb re-derived calls from the 5' RACE reads in MiXCR, one entry per CDR3 protein. The sample lists 200,000 to 300,000 distinct CDR3 sequences; roughly 9.4% were seen once. The chain links TRBV6-6 to TRBJ2-1, with D maybe TRBD2 (6 bases). What was sequenced was PBMCs or a T cell subset sorted from them (not recorded which). This clonotype was sampled from a man between 18 and 29 years old who had mild COVID-19 (a few samples of this study predate the infection). Cell type and time point are not known. CDR3 nucleotide sequence: TGTGCCAGCAGGGAGGGTCACCGATACAATGAGCAGTTCTTC. The encoded protein is CASREGHRYNEQFF.